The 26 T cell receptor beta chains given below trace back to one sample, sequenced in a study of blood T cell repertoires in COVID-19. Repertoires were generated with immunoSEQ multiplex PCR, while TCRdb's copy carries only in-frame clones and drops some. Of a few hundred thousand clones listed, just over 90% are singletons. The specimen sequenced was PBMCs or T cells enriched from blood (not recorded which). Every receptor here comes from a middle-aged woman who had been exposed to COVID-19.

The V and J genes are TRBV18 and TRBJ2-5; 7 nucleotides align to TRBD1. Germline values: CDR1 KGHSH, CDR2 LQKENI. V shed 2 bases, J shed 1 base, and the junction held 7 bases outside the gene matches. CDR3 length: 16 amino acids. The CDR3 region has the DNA TGTGCCAGCTCACCAAAGAGGCAGGGGGTCCAAGAGACCCAGTACTTC. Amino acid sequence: CASSPKRQGVQETQYF. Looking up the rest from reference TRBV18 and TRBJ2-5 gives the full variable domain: NAGVMQNPRHLVRRRGQEARLRCSPMKGHSHVYWYRQLPEEGLKFMVYLQKENIIDESGMPKERFSAEFPKEGPSILRIQQVVRGDSAAYFCASSPKRQGVQETQYFGPGTRLLVL.

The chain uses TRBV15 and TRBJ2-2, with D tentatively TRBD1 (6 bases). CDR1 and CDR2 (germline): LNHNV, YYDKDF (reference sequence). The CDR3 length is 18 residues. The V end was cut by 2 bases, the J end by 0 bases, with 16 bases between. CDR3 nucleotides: TGTGCCACCAGCAGATCAGGACTTCACAGGGCGAACACCGGGGAGCTGTTTTTT. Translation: CATSRSGLHRANTGELFF.

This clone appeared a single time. As DNA, the CDR3 is TGTGCCAGCAGTTCCCCCGGGACAGGGTCCTACAATGAGCAGTTCTTC. This gives the protein CASSSPGTGSYNEQFF. The chain recombines TRBV27 with TRBJ2-1, with 9 positions matching TRBD1. The CDR3 extends over 16 amino acids. After removal of 4 bases from V and 1 base from J, the junction contained 5 bases not matched to a gene. From germline, CDR1 is MNHEY and CDR2 SMNVEV (reference sequence).

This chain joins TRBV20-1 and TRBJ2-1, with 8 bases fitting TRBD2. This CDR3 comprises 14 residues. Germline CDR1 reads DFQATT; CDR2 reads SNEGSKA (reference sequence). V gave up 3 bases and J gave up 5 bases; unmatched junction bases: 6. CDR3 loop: CSASLAGGDNEQFF. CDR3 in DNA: TGCAGTGCTAGTCTGGCGGGGGGAGACAATGAGCAGTTCTTC.

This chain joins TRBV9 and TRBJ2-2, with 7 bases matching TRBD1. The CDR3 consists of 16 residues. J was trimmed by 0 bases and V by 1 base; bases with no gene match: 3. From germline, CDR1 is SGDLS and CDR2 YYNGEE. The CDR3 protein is CASSVRTGTNTGELFF. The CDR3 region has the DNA TGTGCCAGCAGCGTACGGACAGGAACGAACACCGGGGAGCTGTTTTTT.

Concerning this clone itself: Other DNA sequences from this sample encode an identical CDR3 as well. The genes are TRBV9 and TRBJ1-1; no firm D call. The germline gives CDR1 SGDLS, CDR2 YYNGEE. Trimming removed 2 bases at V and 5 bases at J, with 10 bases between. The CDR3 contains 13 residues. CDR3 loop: CASSVEGGTEAFF. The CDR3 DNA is TGTGCCAGCAGCGTGGAGGGAGGGACTGAAGCTTTCTTT.

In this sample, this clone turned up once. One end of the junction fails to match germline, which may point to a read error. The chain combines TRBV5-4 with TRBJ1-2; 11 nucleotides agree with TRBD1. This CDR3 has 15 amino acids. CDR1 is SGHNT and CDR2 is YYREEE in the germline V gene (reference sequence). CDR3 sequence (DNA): TGTGCCAGCAGGTTGGACAGGGGGCGAGCCTATGGCTACACCTTC. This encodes CASRLDRGRAYGYTF.

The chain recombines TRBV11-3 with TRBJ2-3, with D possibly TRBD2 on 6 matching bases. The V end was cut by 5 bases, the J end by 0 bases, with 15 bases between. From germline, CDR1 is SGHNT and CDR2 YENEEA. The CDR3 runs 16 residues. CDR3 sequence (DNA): TGTGCCAGCAGCGCGGGAACTAGCCAGAGCACAGATACGCAGTATTTT. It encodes CASSAGTSQSTDTQYF. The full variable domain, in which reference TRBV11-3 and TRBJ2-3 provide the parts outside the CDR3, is EAGVVQSPRYKIIEKKQPVAFWCNPISGHNTLYWYLQNLGQGPELLIRYENEEAVDDSQLPKDRFSAERLKGVDSTLKIQPAELGDSAVYLCASSAGTSQSTDTQYFGPGTRLTVL.

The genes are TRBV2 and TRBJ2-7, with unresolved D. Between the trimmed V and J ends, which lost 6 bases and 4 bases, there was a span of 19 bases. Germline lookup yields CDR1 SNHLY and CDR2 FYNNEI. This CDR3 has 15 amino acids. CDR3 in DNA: TGTGCCAGCAGCAAGTTTAGTCCCTCCCCATACGAGCAGTACTTC. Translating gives CASSKFSPSPYEQYF. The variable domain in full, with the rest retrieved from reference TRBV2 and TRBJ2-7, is EPEVTQTPSHQVTQMGQEVILRCVPISNHLYFYWYRQILGQKVEFLVSFYNNEISEKSEIFDDQFSVERPDGSNFTLKIRSTKLEDSAMYFCASSKFSPSPYEQYFGPGTRLTVT.

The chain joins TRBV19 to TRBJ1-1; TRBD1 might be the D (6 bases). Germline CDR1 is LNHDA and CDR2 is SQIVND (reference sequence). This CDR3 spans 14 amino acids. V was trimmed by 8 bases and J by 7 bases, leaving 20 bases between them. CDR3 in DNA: TGTGCCAGTTCTCCCTCGGTCAGGGGATTTGAAGCTTTCTTT. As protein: CASSPSVRGFEAFF.

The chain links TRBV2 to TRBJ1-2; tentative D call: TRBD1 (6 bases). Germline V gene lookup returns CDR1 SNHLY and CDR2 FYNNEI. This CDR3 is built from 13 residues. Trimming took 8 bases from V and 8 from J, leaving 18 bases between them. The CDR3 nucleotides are TGTGCCAGCCAGGGGCGCCTGTCTTGGGGCTACACCTTC. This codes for CASQGRLSWGYTF.

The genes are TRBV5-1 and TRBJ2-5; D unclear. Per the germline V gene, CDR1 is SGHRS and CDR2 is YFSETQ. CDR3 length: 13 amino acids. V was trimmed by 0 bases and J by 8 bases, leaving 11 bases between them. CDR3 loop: CASSLVSMGTQYF. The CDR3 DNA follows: TGCGCCAGCAGCTTGGTTTCTATGGGCACCCAGTACTTC.

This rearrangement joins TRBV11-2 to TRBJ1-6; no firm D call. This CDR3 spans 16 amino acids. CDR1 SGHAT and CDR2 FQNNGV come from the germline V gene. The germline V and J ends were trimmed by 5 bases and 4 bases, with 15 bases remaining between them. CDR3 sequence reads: CASSRRTAGYNSPLHF. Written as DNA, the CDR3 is TGTGCCAGCAGCCGGAGAACAGCGGGTTATAATTCACCCCTCCACTTT.

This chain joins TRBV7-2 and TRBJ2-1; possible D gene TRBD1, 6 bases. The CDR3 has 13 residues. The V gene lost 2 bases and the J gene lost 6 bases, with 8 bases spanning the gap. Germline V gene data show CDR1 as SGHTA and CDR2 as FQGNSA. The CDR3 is CASSLLRGNEQFF. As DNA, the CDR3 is TGTGCCAGCAGCTTACTCAGGGGCAATGAGCAGTTCTTC.

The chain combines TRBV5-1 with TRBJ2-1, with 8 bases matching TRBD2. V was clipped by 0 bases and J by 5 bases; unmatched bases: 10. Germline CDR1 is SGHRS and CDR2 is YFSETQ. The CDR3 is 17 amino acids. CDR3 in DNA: TGCGCCAGCAGCTTGGCCTTGGGGACTAGGGACAACAATGAGCAGTTCTTC. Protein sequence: CASSLALGTRDNNEQFF.

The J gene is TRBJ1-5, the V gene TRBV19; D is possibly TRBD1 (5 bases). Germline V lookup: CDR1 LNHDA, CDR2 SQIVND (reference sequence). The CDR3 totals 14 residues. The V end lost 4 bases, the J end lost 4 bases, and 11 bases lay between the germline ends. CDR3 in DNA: TGTGCCAGTAGTACGGCTGACAGTAATCAGCCCCAGCATTTT. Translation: CASSTADSNQPQHF.

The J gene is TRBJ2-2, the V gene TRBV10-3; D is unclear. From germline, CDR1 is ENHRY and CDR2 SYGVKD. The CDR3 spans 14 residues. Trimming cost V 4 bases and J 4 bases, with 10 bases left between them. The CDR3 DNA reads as TGTGCCATCAGTGGACAACCGAGCACCGGGGAGCTGTTTTTT. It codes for CAISGQPSTGELFF.

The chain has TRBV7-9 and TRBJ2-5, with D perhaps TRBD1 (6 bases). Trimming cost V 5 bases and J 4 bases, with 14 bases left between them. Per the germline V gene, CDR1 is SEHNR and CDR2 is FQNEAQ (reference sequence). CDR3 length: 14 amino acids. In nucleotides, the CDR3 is TGTGCCAGCAGCGGTTTTCTGGGGGCAGAGACCCAGTACTTC. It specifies CASSGFLGAETQYF.

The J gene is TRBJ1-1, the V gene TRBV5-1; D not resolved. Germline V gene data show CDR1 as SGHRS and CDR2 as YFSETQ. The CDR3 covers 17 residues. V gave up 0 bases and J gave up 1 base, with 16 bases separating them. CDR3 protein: CASSLGPGIDENTEAFF. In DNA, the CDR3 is TGCGCCAGCAGCTTGGGTCCGGGAATTGACGAGAACACTGAAGCTTTCTTT.

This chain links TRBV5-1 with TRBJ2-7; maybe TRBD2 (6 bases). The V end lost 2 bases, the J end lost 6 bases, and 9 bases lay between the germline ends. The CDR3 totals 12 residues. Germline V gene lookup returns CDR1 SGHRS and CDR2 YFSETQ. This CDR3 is CASSFRGGEQYF. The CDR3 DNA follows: TGCGCCAGCAGCTTTAGGGGAGGCGAGCAGTACTTC. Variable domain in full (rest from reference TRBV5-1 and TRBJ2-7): KAGVTQTPRYLIKTRGQQVTLSCSPISGHRSVSWYQQTPGQGLQFLFEYFSETQRNKGNFPGRFSGRQFSNSRSEMNVSTLELGDSALYLCASSFRGGEQYFGPGTRLTVT.

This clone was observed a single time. The CDR3 sequence: CASSSGALSRPNSPLHF. In nucleotides, the CDR3 is TGCGCCAGCAGCTCGGGAGCACTAAGCAGACCAAATTCACCCCTCCACTTT. V usage is TRBV5-1 and J usage is TRBJ1-6; no definite D call. From germline, CDR1 is SGHRS and CDR2 YFSETQ. CDR3 length equals 17 residues. Trimming cost V 3 bases and J 7 bases, with 20 bases left between them.

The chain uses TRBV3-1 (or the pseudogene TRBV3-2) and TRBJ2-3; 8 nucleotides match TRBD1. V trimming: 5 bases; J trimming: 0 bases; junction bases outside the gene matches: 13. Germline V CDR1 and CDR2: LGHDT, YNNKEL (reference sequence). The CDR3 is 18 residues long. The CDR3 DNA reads TGTGCCAGCAGCGAGAGCCCGGGACAGGTTTCTAGCACAGATACGCAGTATTTT. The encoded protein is CASSESPGQVSSTDTQYF.

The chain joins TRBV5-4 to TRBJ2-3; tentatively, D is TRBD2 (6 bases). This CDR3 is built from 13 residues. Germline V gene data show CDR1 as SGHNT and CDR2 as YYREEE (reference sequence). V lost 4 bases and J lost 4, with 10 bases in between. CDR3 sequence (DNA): TGTGCCAGCAGCCCGTCGGGGGCAGATACGCAGTATTTT. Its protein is CASSPSGADTQYF.

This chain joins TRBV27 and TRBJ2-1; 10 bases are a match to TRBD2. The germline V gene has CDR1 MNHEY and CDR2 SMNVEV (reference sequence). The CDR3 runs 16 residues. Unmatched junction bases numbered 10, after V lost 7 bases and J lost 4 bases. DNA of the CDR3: TGTGCCAGCACCCACCTAACTAGCGGGGTTTACAATGAGCAGTTCTTC. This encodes CASTHLTSGVYNEQFF.

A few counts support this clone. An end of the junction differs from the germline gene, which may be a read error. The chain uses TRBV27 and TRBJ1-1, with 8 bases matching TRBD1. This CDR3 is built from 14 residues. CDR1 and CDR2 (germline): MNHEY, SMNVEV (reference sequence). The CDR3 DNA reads TGTGCCAGCAGACTGGACAGGGTGAATACTGAAGCTTTCTTT. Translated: CASRLDRVNTEAFF.

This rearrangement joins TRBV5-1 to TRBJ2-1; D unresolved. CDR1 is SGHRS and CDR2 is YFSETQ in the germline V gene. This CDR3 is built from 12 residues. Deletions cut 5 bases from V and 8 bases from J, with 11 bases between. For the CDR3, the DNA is TGCGCCAGCAGACTACAAGTTGATGAGCAGTTCTTC. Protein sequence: CASRLQVDEQFF.